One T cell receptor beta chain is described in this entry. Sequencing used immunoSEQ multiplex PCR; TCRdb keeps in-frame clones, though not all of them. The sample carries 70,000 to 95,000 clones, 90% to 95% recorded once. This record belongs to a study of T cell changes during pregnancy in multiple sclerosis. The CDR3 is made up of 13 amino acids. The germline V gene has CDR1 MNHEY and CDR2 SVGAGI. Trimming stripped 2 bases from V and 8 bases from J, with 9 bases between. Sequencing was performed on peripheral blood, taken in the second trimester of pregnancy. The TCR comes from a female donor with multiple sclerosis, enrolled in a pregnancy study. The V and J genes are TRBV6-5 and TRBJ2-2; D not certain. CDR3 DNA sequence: TGTGCCAGCAGTTACGAGGTTACTGGGGAGCTGTTTTTT. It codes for CASSYEVTGELFF.